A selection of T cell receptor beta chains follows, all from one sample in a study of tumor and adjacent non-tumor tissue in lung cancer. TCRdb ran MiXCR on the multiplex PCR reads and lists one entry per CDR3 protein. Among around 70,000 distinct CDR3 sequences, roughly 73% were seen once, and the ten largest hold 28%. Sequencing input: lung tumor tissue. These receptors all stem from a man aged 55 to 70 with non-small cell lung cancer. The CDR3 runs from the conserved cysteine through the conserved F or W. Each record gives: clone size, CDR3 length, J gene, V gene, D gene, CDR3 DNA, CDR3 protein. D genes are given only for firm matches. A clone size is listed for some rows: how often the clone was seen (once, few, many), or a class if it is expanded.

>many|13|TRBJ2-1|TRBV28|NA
TGTGCCAGCAGTTTAAGTCGGGAAAATGAGCAGTTCTTC
CASSLSRENEQFF
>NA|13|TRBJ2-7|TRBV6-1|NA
TGTGCCAGAAGTGAGTCGCTACGAGTCGAGGCGTACTTC
CARSESLRVEAYF
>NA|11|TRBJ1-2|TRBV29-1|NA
TGCAGCGTTGCAAAGGGATATGGCTACATCTTC
CSVAKGYGYIF
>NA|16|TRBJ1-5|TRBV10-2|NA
TGCGCCAGCTGTGATGAGGGAGGGGAGCCAAGTCAGCCCCAGCACTTT
CASCDEGGEPSQPQHF
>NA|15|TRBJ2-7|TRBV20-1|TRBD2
TGCAGTGCTAGAGATCTAGGACTAGCGGCCTACGAGCAATACTTC
CSARDLGLAAYEQYF
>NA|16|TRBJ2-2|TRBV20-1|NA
TGCAGTGCTACTTTAGCAGGAGGGCCGGAGACCGGGGACCTGCTTTTT
CSATLAGGPETGDLLF
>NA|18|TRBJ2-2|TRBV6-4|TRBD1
TGTGCCAGCAGTGACTCGGCAGGGGGCCCTGTGGACACCGGGGAGCTGTTTTTT
CASSDSAGGPVDTGELFF
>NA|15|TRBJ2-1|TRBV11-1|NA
TGTGCCAGCAGCTACCTAACGGGAACCTACTATGAGCAGCTCTTC
CASSYLTGTYYEQLF
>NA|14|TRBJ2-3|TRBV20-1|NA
TGCAGTGCTAGGGTTGGGATGTGGGCTGATACGCAGTATTTT
CSARVGMWADTQYF
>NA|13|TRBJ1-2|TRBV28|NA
TGTGCCAGCAAACCAGATGGAAACTATGGCTACACCTTC
CASKPDGNYGYTF
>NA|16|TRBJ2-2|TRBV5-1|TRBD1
TGCGCCAGCAACTCGGGACAGGGGCTATACACCGGGGAGCTGTTTTTT
CASNSGQGLYTGELFF
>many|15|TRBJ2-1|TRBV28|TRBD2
TGTGCCAGCAGTTTAGCCAGCGGGAACCACAATGAGCAGTTCTTC
CASSLASGNHNEQFF
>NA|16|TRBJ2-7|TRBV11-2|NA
TGTGCCAGCAGCCATCAACGGGACTCTCGGAACTACGATCAGTACTTC
CASSHQRDSRNYDQYF
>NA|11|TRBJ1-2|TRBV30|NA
TGTGCCTGGAATTCCGGTCATGGCCACACCTTC
CAWNSGHGHTF
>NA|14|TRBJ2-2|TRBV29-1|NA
TGCAGCGTTTTGAGCCTCTCAATCACCGGGAAGCTATTTTTT
CSVLSLSITGKLFF
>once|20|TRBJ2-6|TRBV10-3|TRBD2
TGTGCCATCAATGAACATGGGACTAGTGAGATGGACTCTGGGGCCAACGTCCTGACTTTC
CAINEHGTSEMDSGANVLTF
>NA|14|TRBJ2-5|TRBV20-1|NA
TGCAGTGCTATCGTCGGTGGTGAAGCGGAGACCCAGTACTTC
CSAIVGGEAETQYF
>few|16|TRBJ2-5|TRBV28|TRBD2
TGTGCCAGCAGCCCAGGGACTAGCGGGAGAAAGGAGACCCAGTACTTC
CASSPGTSGRKETQYF